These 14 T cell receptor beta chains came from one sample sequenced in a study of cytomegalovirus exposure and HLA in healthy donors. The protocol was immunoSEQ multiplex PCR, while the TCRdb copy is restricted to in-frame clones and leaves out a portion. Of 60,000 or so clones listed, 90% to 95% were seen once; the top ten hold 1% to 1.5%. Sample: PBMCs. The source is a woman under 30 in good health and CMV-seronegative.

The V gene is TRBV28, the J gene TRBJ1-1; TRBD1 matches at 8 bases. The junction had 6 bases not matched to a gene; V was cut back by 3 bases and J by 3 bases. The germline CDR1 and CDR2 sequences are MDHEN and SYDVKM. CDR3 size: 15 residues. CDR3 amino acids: CASSFGVDRDTEAFF. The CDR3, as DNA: TGTGCCAGCAGTTTCGGGGTGGACAGGGACACTGAAGCTTTCTTT.

CDR3 loop: CASSLAVGVTYEQYF. DNA for the CDR3: TGTGCCAGCAGCTTAGCCGTCGGGGTCACCTACGAGCAGTACTTC. V is TRBV7-2 and J is TRBJ2-7, with a tentative D call TRBD2 (5 bases). The CDR3 sequence is 15 residues long. Germline CDR1 and CDR2: SGHTA and FQGNSA. V shed 0 bases and J shed 2 bases, with 11 bases lying between them.

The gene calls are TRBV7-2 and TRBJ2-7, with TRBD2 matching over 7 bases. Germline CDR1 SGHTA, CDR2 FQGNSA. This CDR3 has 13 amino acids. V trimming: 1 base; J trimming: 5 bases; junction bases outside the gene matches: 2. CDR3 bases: TGTGCCAGCAGCTTAGGCGGGAGCAACGAGCAGTACTTC. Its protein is CASSLGGSNEQYF.

CDR3 DNA sequence: TGTGCCTGGAGTGTGCGGAGGCAGGACACCGGGGAGCTGTTTTTT. Protein sequence: CAWSVRRQDTGELFF. The chain employs TRBV30 and TRBJ2-2; D might be TRBD2 (5 bases). The CDR3 is 15 amino acids. V was clipped by 0 bases and J by 3 bases, with 11 bases between them. CDR1 is GTSNPN and CDR2 is SVGIG in the germline V gene (reference sequence). Full variable domain (missing parts from reference TRBV30 and TRBJ2-2): SQTIHQWPATLVQPVGSPLSLECTVEGTSNPNLYWYRQAAGRGLQLLFYSVGIGQISSEVPQNLSASRPQDRQFILSSKKLLLSDSGFYLCAWSVRRQDTGELFFGEGSRLTVL.

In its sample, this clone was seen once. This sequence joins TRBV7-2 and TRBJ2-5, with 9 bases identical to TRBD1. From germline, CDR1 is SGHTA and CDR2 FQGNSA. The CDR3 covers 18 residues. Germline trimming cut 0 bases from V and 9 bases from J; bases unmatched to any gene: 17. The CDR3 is CASSLAGQGQGFVGAQYF. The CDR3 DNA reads TGTGCCAGCAGCTTAGCCGGACAGGGACAGGGTTTCGTGGGGGCCCAGTACTTC.

CDR3 protein: CSVELRATDTQYF. CDR3 bases: TGCAGCGTTGAACTCAGGGCCACAGATACGCAGTATTTT. V is TRBV29-1 and J is TRBJ2-3; tentative D call: TRBD1 (5 bases). The V end was cut by 2 bases, the J end by 2 bases, with 8 bases between. The CDR3 loop spans 13 amino acids. Per germline, CDR1 SQVTM and CDR2 ANQGSEA.

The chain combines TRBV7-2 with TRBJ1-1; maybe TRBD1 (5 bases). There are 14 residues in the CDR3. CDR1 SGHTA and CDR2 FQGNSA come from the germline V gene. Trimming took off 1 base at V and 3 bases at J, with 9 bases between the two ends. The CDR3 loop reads CASSLGQGYTEAFF. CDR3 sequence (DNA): TGTGCCAGCAGCTTAGGCCAGGGTTACACTGAAGCTTTCTTT.

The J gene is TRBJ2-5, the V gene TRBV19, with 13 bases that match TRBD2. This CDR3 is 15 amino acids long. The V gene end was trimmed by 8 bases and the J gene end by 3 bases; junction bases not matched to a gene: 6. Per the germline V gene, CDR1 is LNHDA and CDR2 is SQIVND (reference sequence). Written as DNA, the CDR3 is TGTGCCAGTGAAAGGACTAGCGGGAGTAAAGAGACCCAGTACTTC. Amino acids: CASERTSGSKETQYF.

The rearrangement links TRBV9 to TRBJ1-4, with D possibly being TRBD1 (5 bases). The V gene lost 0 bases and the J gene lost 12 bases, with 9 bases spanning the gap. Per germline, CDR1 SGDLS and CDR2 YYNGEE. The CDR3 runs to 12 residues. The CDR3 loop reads CASSVVGGELFF. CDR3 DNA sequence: TGTGCCAGCAGCGTAGTAGGAGGGGAACTGTTTTTT.

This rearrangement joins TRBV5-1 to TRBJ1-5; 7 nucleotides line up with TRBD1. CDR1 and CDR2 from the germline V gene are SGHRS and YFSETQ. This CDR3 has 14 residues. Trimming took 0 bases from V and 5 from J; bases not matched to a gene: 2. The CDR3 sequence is CASSLGDRDQPQHF. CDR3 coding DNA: TGCGCCAGCAGCTTGGGTGACAGGGATCAGCCCCAGCATTTT.

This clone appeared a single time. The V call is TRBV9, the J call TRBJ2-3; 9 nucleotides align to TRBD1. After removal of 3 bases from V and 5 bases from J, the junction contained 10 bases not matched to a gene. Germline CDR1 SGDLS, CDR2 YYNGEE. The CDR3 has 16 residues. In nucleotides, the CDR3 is TGTGCCAGCAGCGCCCGGGACAGGGCTTTTAGAGATACGCAGTATTTT. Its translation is CASSARDRAFRDTQYF.

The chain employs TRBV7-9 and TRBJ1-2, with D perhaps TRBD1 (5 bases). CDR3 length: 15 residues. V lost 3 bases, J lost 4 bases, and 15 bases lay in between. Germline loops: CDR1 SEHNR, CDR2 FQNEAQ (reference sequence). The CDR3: CASSLGGWGVYGYTF. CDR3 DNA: TGTGCCAGCAGCTTGGGGGGTTGGGGGGTCTATGGCTACACCTTC.

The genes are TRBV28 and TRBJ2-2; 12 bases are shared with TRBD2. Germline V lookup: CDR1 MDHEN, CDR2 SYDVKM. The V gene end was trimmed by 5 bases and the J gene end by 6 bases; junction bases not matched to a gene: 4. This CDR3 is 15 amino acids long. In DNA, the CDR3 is TGTGCCAGCAGTCCTTCTAGCGGGGGGGCCGGGGAGCTGTTTTTT. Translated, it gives CASSPSSGGAGELFF.

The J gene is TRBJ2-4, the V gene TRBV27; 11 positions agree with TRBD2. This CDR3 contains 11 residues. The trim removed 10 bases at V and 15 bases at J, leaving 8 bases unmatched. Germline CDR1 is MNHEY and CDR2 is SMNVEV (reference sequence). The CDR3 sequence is CATSLAGGWYF. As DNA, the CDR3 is TGTGCCACTTCCTTAGCGGGAGGGTGGTACTTC.